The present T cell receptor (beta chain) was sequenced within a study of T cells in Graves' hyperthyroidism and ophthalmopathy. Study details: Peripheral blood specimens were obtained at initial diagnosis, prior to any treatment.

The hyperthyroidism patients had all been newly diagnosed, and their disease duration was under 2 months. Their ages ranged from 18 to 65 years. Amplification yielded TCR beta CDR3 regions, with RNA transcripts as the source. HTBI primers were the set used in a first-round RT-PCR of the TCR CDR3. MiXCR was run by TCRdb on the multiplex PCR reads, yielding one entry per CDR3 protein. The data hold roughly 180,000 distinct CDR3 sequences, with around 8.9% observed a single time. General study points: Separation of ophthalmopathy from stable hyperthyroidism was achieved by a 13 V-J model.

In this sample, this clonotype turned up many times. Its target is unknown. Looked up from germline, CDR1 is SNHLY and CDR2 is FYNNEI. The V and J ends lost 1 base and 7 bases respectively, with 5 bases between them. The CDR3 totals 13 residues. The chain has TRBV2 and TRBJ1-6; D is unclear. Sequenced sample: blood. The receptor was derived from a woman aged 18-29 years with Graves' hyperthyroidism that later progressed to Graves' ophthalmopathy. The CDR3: CASSEVGNSPLHF. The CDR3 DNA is TGTGCCAGCAGTGAAGTCGGGAATTCACCCCTCCACTTT.